This is a list of T cell receptor beta chains from one sample in a study of blood T cell repertoires in COVID-19. Clones were sequenced by immunoSEQ multiplex PCR, and TCRdb holds only the in-frame ones, with some missing. The sample holds about 320,000 clones, 65% to 85% seen once. The sequenced sample was peripheral blood. All receptors derive from a woman between 50 and 59 years old with acute or convalescent COVID-19. The CDR3 runs from the conserved cysteine through the conserved F or W. A D gene is named only where the DNA matches it firmly. Clone sizes are given selectively: once, few, many, or a class where the clone is expanded.

J gene | D gene | clone size | V gene | CDR3 protein | CDR3 DNA
TRBJ2-5 | TRBD2 | - | TRBV24-1 | CATIPTSGQETQYF | TGTGCCACCATTCCTACTAGCGGACAAGAGACCCAGTACTTC
TRBJ2-1 | TRBD2 | - | TRBV6-2/TRBV6-3 | CASSLTSGRPGYNEQFF | TGTGCCAGCAGCCTTACTAGCGGGAGGCCCGGCTACAATGAGCAGTTCTTC
TRBJ1-2 | TRBD1 | few | TRBV19 | CASSRQGYGYTF | TGTGCCAGTAGTAGACAGGGCTATGGCTACACCTTC
TRBJ1-2 | - | - | TRBV2 | CASSDAASYGYTF | TGTGCCAGCAGTGATGCGGCTTCCTATGGCTACACCTTC
TRBJ2-3 | TRBD1 | - | TRBV24-1 | CATSESGQGGGTDTQYF | TGTGCCACCAGTGAGTCCGGACAGGGGGGCGGCACAGATACGCAGTATTTT
TRBJ1-1 | - | - | TRBV6-2/TRBV6-3 | CASSYSRGTEAFF | TGTGCCAGCAGTTACTCTAGGGGGACTGAAGCTTTCTTT
TRBJ2-1 | TRBD1 | - | TRBV24-1 | CATSDPTGGAYNEQFF | TGTGCCACCAGTGACCCCACAGGGGGCGCCTACAATGAGCAGTTCTTC
TRBJ2-6 | - | - | TRBV12-3/TRBV12-4 | CASSLAGANVLTF | TGTGCCAGCAGTTTGGCCGGGGCCAACGTCCTGACTTTC
TRBJ2-7 | TRBD2 | - | TRBV3-1/TRBV3-2 | CASSLGRFYEQYF | TGTGCCAGCAGCCTCGGGAGGTTCTACGAGCAGTACTTC
TRBJ2-3 | - | - | TRBV5-1 | CASSFEVMDTQYF | TGCGCCAGCAGCTTCGAGGTGATGGATACGCAGTATTTT
TRBJ2-7 | TRBD2 | - | TRBV11-2 | CASSSTSVGYEQYF | TGTGCCAGCAGCTCAACTAGCGTGGGTTACGAGCAGTACTTC
TRBJ2-2 | - | - | TRBV12-3/TRBV12-4 | CASSGGNTGELFF | TGTGCCAGCAGTGGCGGGAACACCGGGGAGCTGTTTTTT
TRBJ1-6 | - | - | TRBV7-9 | CASSLTRDNSPLHF | TGTGCCAGCAGCTTAACCAGGGATAATTCACCCCTCCACTTT
TRBJ2-2 | TRBD2 | - | TRBV9 | CASSVAGLAGLTGELFF | TGTGCCAGCAGCGTAGCGGGACTAGCGGGCCTAACCGGGGAGCTGTTTTTT
TRBJ2-2 | TRBD1 | - | TRBV20-1 | CSASGGGQGFANTGELFF | TGCAGTGCTAGTGGTGGTGGACAGGGGTTCGCGAACACCGGGGAGCTGTTTTTT
TRBJ2-2 | TRBD2 | - | TRBV15 | CATSPRGGANGELFF | TGTGCCACCAGCCCACGGGGGGGGGCTAACGGGGAGCTGTTTTTT
TRBJ2-2 | - | - | TRBV5-5 | CASSVDSLTGELFF | TGTGCCAGCAGCGTGGACAGCCTAACCGGGGAGCTGTTTTTT
TRBJ2-7 | TRBD1 | - | TRBV29-1 | CSVEVGTESYEQYF | TGCAGCGTTGAAGTGGGGACAGAATCCTACGAGCAGTACTTC
TRBJ1-1 | - | once | TRBV12-3/TRBV12-4 | CASSLRGNTEAFF | TGTGCCAGCAGTTTGAGAGGGAACACTGAAGCTTTCTTT
TRBJ2-5 | TRBD1 | - | TRBV24-1 | CATSEAAQGALETQYF | TGTGCCACCAGTGAAGCCGCACAGGGGGCATTAGAGACCCAGTACTTC
TRBJ1-6 | TRBD1 | few | TRBV18 | CASSSGTGASPLHF | TGTGCCAGCTCCTCCGGGACAGGGGCGTCACCCCTCCACTTT
TRBJ1-5 | - | - | TRBV6-5 | CASSLEAGNQPQHF | TGTGCCAGCAGCCTCGAAGCGGGCAATCAGCCCCAGCATTTT
TRBJ2-1 | TRBD2 | - | TRBV5-4 | CASSPSSGTAYNEQFF | TGTGCCAGCAGCCCCTCTAGCGGAACGGCCTACAATGAGCAGTTCTTC
TRBJ2-1 | - | - | TRBV12-5 | CASGFPTGYNEQFF | TGTGCTAGTGGTTTCCCGACTGGGTACAATGAGCAGTTCTTC
TRBJ1-1 | - | - | TRBV27 | CASNRKQGAEAFF | TGTGCCAGCAATCGAAAACAGGGTGCTGAAGCTTTCTTT
TRBJ1-6 | TRBD1 | - | TRBV5-1 | CASSPRTGGGSPLHF | TGCGCCAGCAGCCCCAGGACAGGGGGAGGCTCACCCCTCCACTTT
TRBJ2-1 | TRBD2 | - | TRBV27 | CASSLYPGLTVDEQFF | TGTGCCAGCAGTTTATATCCGGGACTAACCGTCGATGAGCAGTTCTTC
TRBJ2-3 | TRBD2 | - | TRBV5-1 | CASSLEGLAGFTDTQYF | TGCGCCAGCAGCTTGGAGGGACTAGCGGGATTCACAGATACGCAGTATTTT
TRBJ1-2 | - | few | TRBV5-4 | CASSLTQGNYGYTF | TGTGCCAGCAGCTTAACTCAGGGGAACTATGGCTACACCTTC
TRBJ1-2 | TRBD1 | - | TRBV2 | CASSEFQGGYGYTF | TGTGCCAGCAGTGAATTTCAGGGGGGTTATGGCTACACCTTC
TRBJ2-5 | - | - | TRBV18 | CASSPPSREQETQYF | TGTGCCAGCTCACCACCATCCCGGGAGCAGGAGACCCAGTACTTC
TRBJ2-1 | TRBD1 | - | TRBV19 | CASSPDRVKSEQFF | TGTGCCAGTAGTCCGGACAGGGTCAAGAGTGAGCAGTTCTTC
TRBJ2-7 | TRBD2 | - | TRBV7-9 | CASSSGTRIEQYF | TGTGCCAGCAGCTCCGGGACTAGAATCGAGCAGTACTTC
TRBJ2-1 | - | - | TRBV3-1/TRBV3-2 | CASSQRRTGDEQFF | TGTGCCAGCAGCCAACGTAGGACTGGGGATGAGCAGTTCTTC
TRBJ1-2 | - | - | TRBV10-3 | CAIAPNVGAEGGYTF | TGTGCCATCGCCCCCAATGTGGGGGCCGAGGGTGGCTACACCTTC
TRBJ1-1 | - | - | TRBV21-1 | CASPTGHTEAFF | TGTGCCAGCCCGACAGGCCACACTGAAGCTTTCTTT
TRBJ1-2 | - | few | TRBV6-5 | CASSYSVAPVGYTF | TGTGCCAGCAGTTACTCGGTGGCTCCTGTGGGCTACACCTTC
TRBJ1-4 | - | once | TRBV3-1/TRBV3-2 | CASSNRQNEKLFF | TGTGCCAGCAGTAACAGGCAGAATGAAAAACTGTTTTTT
TRBJ2-1 | - | - | TRBV20-1 | CSASFRQIINEQFF | TGCAGTGCTAGTTTCAGACAAATTATCAATGAGCAGTTCTTC
TRBJ1-2 | - | - | TRBV19 | CASSMSRVNYGYTF | TGTGCCAGTAGTATGAGCAGGGTAAACTATGGCTACACCTTC
TRBJ1-5 | - | - | TRBV9 | CASSGGVVNQPQHF | TGTGCCAGCAGCGGGGGGGTCGTTAATCAGCCCCAGCATTTT
TRBJ1-4 | - | few | TRBV7-8 | CASSERDTINEKLFF | TGTGCCAGCAGCGAGCGGGACACCATTAATGAAAAACTGTTTTTT
TRBJ1-5 | - | - | TRBV12-5 | CASGPDSLPQPQHF | TGTGCTAGTGGCCCTGACTCCCTCCCACAGCCCCAGCATTTT
TRBJ2-5 | - | - | TRBV4-1 | CVSSQVAGGRKYF | TGCGTCAGCAGCCAAGTAGCCGGGGGGCGAAAGTACTTC
TRBJ1-5 | - | - | TRBV9 | CASSVAGDGNQPQHF | TGTGCCAGCAGCGTAGCCGGGGATGGCAATCAGCCCCAGCATTTT
TRBJ1-1 | TRBD1 | - | TRBV29-1 | CSAEQGITEAFF | TGCAGCGCTGAACAGGGGATCACTGAAGCTTTCTTT
TRBJ2-3 | - | - | TRBV7-9 | CASSLGLPGTDTQYF | TGTGCCAGCAGCTTAGGCCTCCCGGGCACAGATACGCAGTATTTT
TRBJ1-1 | TRBD1 | - | TRBV5-1 | CASSSTGGGTEAFF | TGCGCCAGCAGCTCTACAGGGGGCGGCACTGAAGCTTTCTTT
TRBJ1-1 | TRBD1 | - | TRBV3-1/TRBV3-2 | CASSLGIQGAEAFF | TGTGCCAGCAGCCTTGGCATACAGGGGGCTGAAGCTTTCTTT
TRBJ2-3 | - | - | TRBV25-1 | CASSGGSLWYF | TGTGCCAGCAGTGGTGGTAGTCTTTGGTATTTT
TRBJ1-5 | TRBD1 | - | TRBV5-4 | CASSAGGQGAGNSNQPQHF | TGTGCCAGCAGCGCAGGGGGACAGGGGGCGGGTAATAGCAATCAGCCCCAGCATTTT
TRBJ2-3 | TRBD1 | - | TRBV12-3/TRBV12-4 | CASSPGDRGRQYF | TGTGCCAGCAGTCCAGGGGACAGGGGACGGCAGTATTTT
TRBJ1-2 | - | - | TRBV7-2 | CASSTPRTGFYGYTF | TGTGCCAGCAGCACCCCAAGAACAGGCTTCTATGGCTACACCTTC